Listed below are T cell receptor beta chains from one sample, sequenced in a study of beta chain features in type 1 diabetes. Produced via immunoSEQ multiplex PCR; TCRdb's table is partial and in-frame only. The sample consists of about 160,000 clones, approximately 7.9% of them appearing once. Sequenced material: central memory CD4+ T cells from blood. These TCRs come from a man younger than 35 with type 1 diabetes. The CDR3 runs from the conserved cysteine through the conserved F or W.

J,V,CDR3
TRBJ1-2,TRBV27,CASSSWTGKVGGYTF
TRBJ2-3,TRBV5-1,CASSFGQGHDTQYF
TRBJ2-5,TRBV6-1,CASSDGRQGIRQTQYF
TRBJ1-5,TRBV5-8,CASSAGSNQPQHF
TRBJ2-3,TRBV2,CASSVGGTQVTQYF
TRBJ1-2,TRBV18,CASSPSGDDGYTF
TRBJ2-5,TRBV5-1,CASSFGTSAETQYF
TRBJ1-1,TRBV7-9,CASSSPDRIAFF
TRBJ2-3,TRBV19,CASRGAQGSDTQYF
TRBJ2-2,TRBV7-2,CASSLDWRYTGELFF
TRBJ2-4,TRBV7-2,CASSLGTTKNIQYF
TRBJ2-1,TRBV28,CASSTPGLAGVNEQFF
TRBJ2-5,TRBV19,CASSIRAGGETQYF
TRBJ2-7,TRBV5-1,CASSSGSYEQYF
TRBJ1-5,TRBV9,CASSGSGRQTGNQPQHF
TRBJ2-1,TRBV9,CASSVEAYSYNEQFF
TRBJ1-6,TRBV5-1,CASSRIEGADSPLHF
TRBJ2-3,TRBV4-1,CASSQESTGAQYF
TRBJ2-2,TRBV9,CASRDRANTGELFF
TRBJ1-5,TRBV30,CAWTPSDRTGPQHF
TRBJ2-1,TRBV29-1,CSKTGTLDNEQFF
TRBJ2-5,TRBV6-1,CASSEGLHPQETQYF
TRBJ1-5,TRBV2,CASSLQGDQPQHF
TRBJ2-1,TRBV5-1,CASSLVASGNFAGEQFF